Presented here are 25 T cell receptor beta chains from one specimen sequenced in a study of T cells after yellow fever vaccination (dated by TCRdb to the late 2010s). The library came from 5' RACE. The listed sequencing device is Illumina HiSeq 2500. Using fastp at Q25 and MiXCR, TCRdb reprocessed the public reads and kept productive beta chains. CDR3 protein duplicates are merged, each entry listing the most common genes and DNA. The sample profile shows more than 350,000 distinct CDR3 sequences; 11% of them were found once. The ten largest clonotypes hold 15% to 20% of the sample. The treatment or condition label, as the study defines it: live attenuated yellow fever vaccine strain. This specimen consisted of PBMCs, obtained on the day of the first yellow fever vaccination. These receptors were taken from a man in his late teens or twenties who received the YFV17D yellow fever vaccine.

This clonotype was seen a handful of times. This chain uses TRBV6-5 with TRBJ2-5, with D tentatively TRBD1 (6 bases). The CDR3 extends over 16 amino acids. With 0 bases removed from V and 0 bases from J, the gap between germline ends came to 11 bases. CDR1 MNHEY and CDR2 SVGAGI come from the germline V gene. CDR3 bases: TGTGCCAGCAGTTACTCGGGGGCGGGCCACCAAGAGACCCAGTACTTC. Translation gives CASSYSGAGHQETQYF.

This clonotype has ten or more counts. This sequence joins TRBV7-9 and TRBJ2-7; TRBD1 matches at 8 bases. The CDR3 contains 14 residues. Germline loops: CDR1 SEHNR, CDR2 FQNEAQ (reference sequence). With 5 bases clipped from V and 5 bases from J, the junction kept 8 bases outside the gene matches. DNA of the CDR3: TGTGCCAGCAGCCCCTGGACAGGGCCGCACGAGCAGTACTTC. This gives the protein CASSPWTGPHEQYF.

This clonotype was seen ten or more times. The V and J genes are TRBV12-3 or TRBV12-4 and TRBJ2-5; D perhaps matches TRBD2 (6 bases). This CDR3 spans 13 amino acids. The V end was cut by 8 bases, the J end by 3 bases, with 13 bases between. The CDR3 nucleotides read TGTGCCAGCTCACCGACGGGGGAAGAGACCCAGTACTTC. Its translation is CASSPTGEETQYF.

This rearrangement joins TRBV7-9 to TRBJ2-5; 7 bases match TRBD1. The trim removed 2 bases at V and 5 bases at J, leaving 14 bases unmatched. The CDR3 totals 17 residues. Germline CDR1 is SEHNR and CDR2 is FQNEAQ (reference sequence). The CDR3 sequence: CASSLRGIDRATETQYF. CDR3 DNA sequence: TGTGCCAGCAGCTTAAGGGGAATAGACAGGGCGACGGAGACCCAGTACTTC.

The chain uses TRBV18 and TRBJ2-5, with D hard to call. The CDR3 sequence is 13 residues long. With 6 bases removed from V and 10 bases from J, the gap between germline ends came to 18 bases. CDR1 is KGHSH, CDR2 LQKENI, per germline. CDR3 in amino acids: CASSPPGQGDQYF. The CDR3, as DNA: TGTGCCAGCTCGCCCCCGGGCCAAGGAGACCAGTACTTC.

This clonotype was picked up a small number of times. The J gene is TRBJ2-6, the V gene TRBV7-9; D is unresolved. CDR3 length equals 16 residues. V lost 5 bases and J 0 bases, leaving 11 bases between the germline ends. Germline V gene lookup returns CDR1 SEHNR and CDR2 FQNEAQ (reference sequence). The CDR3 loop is CASSHSLPSGANVLTF. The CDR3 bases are TGTGCCAGCAGCCACAGCCTACCCTCTGGGGCCAACGTCCTGACTTTC.

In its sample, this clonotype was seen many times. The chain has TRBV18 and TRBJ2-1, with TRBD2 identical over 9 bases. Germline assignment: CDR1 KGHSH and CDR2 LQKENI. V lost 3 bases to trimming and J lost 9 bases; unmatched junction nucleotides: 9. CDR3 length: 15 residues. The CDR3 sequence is CASSPPGLAPSEQFF. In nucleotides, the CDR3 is TGTGCCAGCTCACCCCCGGGACTAGCCCCCAGTGAGCAGTTCTTC.

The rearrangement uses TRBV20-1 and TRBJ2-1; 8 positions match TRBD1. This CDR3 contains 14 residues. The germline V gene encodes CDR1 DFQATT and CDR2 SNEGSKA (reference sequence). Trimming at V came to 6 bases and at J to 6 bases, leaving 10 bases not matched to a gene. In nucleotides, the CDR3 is TGCAGTGCGGTGGGGACAGGAGCGATCAATGAGCAGTTCTTC. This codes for CSAVGTGAINEQFF.

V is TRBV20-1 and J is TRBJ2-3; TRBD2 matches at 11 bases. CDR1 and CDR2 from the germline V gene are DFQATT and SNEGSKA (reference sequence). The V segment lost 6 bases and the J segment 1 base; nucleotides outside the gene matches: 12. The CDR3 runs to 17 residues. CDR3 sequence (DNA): TGCAGTGCCTGGGGCCTAGCGGGGGGCCTTCGCACAGATACGCAGTATTTT. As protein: CSAWGLAGGLRTDTQYF.

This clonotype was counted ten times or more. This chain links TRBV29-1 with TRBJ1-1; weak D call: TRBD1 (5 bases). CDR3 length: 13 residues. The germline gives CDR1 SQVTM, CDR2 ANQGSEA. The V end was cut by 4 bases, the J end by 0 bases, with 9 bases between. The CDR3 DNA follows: TGCAGCGTTGCGAAAGGGGTGAACACTGAAGCTTTCTTT. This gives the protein CSVAKGVNTEAFF.

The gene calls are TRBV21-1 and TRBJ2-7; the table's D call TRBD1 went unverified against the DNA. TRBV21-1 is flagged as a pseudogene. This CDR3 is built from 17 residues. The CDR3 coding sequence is TGTGCCAGCAGCAAAAAGGCGGAAACAGGGGGTGCCTACGAGCAGTACGTC. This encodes CASSKKAETGGAYEQYV.

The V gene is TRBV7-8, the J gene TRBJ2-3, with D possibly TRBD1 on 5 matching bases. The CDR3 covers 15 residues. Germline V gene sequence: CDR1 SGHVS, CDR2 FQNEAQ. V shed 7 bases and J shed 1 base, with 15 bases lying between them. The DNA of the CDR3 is TGTGCCAGCAAGGGGCCCCCCCTTGGCACAGATACGCAGTATTTT. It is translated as CASKGPPLGTDTQYF.

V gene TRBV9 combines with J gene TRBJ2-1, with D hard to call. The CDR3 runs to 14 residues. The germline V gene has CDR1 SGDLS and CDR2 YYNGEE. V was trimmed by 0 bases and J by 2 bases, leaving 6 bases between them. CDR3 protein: CASSVGNTYNEQFF. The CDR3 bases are TGTGCCAGCAGCGTAGGTAATACCTACAATGAGCAGTTCTTC.

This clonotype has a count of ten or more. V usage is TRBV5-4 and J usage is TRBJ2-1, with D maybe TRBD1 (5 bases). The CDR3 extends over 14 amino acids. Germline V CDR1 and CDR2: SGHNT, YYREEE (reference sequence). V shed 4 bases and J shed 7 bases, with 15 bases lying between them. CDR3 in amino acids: CASSPADSRNEQFF. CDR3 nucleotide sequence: TGTGCCAGCAGCCCGGCTGACAGCAGGAATGAGCAGTTCTTC.

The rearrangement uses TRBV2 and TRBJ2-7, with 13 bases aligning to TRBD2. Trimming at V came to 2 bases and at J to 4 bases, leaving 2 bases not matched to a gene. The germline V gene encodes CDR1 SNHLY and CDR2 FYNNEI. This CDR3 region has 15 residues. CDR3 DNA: TGTGCCAGCAGTGAAAGGACTAGCGGGGGATACGAGCAGTACGTC. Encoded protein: CASSERTSGGYEQYV.

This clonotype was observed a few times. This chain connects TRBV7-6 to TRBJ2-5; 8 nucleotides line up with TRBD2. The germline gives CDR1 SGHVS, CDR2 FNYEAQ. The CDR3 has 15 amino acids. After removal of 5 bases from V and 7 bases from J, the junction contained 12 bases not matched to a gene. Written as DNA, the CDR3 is TGTGCCAGCAGCGCCGTTGAGCGGGGGTCCGGGACCCAGTACTTC. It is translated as CASSAVERGSGTQYF.

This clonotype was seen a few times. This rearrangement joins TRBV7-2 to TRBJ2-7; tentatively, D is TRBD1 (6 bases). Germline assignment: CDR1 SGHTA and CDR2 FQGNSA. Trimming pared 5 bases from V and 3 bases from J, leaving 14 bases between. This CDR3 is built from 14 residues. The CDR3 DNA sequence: TGTGCCAGCAGCGTTCGGACAGACTACTACGAGCAGTACTTC. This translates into CASSVRTDYYEQYF.

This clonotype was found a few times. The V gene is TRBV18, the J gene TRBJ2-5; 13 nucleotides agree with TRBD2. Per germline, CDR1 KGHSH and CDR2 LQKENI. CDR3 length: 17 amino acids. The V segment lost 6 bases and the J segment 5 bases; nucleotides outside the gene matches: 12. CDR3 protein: CASSPTGLAGLLETQYF. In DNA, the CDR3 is TGTGCCAGCTCCCCCACGGGACTAGCGGGGCTCTTGGAGACCCAGTACTTC.

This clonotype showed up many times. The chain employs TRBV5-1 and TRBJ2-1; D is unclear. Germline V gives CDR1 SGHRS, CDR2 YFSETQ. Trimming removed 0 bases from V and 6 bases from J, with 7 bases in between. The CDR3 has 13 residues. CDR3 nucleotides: TGCGCCAGCAGCTTGGGCACCCCCAATGAGCAGTTCTTC. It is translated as CASSLGTPNEQFF.

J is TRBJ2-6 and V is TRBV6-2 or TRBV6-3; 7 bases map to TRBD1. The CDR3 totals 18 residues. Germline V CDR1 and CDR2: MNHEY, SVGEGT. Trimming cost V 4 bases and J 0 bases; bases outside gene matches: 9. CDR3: CASSSLRDRHSGANVLTF. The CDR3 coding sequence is TGTGCCAGCAGTTCACTACGGGACAGACACTCTGGGGCCAACGTCCTGACTTTC.

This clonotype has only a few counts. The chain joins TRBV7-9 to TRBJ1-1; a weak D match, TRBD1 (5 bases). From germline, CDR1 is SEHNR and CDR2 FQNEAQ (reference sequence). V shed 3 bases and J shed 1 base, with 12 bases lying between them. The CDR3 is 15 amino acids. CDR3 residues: CASSFAGSSNTEAFF. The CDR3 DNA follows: TGTGCCAGCAGCTTTGCAGGGTCGTCGAACACTGAAGCTTTCTTT.

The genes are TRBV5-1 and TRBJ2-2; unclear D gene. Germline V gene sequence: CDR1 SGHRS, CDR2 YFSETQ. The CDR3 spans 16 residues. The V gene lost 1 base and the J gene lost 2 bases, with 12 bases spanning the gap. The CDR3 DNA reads TGCGCCAGCAGCTTGTCTGGCAGCACCAACACCGGGGAGCTGTTTTTT. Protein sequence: CASSLSGSTNTGELFF.

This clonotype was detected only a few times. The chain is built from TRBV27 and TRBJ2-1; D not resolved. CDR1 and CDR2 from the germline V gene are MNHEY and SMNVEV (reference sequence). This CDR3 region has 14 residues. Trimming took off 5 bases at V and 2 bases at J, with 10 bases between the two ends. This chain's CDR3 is CASSPKRTYNEQFF. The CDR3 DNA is TGTGCCAGCAGTCCTAAACGAACCTACAATGAGCAGTTCTTC.

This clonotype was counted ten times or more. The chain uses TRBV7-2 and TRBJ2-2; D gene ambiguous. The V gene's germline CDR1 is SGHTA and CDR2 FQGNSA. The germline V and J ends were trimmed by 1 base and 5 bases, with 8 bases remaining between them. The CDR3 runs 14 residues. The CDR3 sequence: CASSLVMLTGELFF. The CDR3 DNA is TGTGCCAGCAGCTTAGTTATGTTGACCGGGGAGCTGTTTTTT. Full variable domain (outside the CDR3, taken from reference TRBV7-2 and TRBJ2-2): GAGVSQSPSNKVTEKGKDVELRCDPISGHTALYWYRQSLGQGLEFLIYFQGNSAPDKSGLPSDRFSAERTGGSVSTLTIQRTQQEDSAVYLCASSLVMLTGELFFGEGSRLTVL.

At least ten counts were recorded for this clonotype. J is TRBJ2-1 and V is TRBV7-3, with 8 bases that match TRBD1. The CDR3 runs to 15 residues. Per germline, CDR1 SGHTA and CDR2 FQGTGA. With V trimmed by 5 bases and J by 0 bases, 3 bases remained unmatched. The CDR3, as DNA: TGTGCCAGCAGCCACAGGGGGGCCTCCTACAATGAGCAGTTCTTC. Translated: CASSHRGASYNEQFF.